The 9 T cell receptor beta chains in this list originate from one sample, sequenced in a study of blood T cell repertoires in COVID-19. Repertoires were generated with immunoSEQ multiplex PCR, while TCRdb's copy carries only in-frame clones and drops some. This table holds 310,000 or so clones, roughly 87% found once. Sequencing was done on a sample of PBMCs or T cells enriched from blood (not recorded which). The receptor set was obtained from a woman aged 18-29 years who had recovered from COVID-19.

The CDR3, as DNA: TGCGCCAGCAGCCAAGATTTGGAGGGGTTAAGCTATGGCTACACCTTC. Translation gives CASSQDLEGLSYGYTF. The chain has TRBV4-3 and TRBJ1-2, with TRBD1 as a possible D gene (5 bases). Looked up from germline, CDR1 is LGHNA and CDR2 is YSLEER. The CDR3 covers 16 residues. V lost 0 bases to trimming and J lost 4 bases, with 15 bases between them.

CDR3 DNA: TGTGCCAGCAGGGATTCCAAGGGGGTGCCGAACTATGGCTACACCTTC. The encoded protein is CASRDSKGVPNYGYTF. The V and J genes are TRBV28 and TRBJ1-2, with a weak D call TRBD1 (6 bases). CDR1 is MDHEN, CDR2 SYDVKM, per germline. V was clipped by 6 bases and J by 2 bases, with 19 bases between them. The CDR3 covers 16 residues.

The rearrangement links TRBV6-5 to TRBJ2-7; TRBD2 agrees at 9 bases. V was pared by 6 bases and J by 1 base, with 7 bases of the junction left unmatched. The CDR3 runs 15 residues. The germline CDR1 and CDR2 sequences are MNHEY and SVGAGI. This CDR3 reads CASSRGAGGSYEQYF. The CDR3 DNA reads as TGTGCCAGCAGCCGAGGAGCGGGGGGTTCCTACGAGCAGTACTTC.

The CDR3 nucleotides are TGCAGTGCTAGTCGACACGAGAACACTGAAGCTTTCTTT. This encodes CSASRHENTEAFF. The V gene is TRBV20-1, the J gene TRBJ1-1; D is undetermined. Germline V lookup: CDR1 DFQATT, CDR2 SNEGSKA (reference sequence). The CDR3 consists of 13 residues. V lost 3 bases, J lost 1 base, and 9 bases lay in between.

The J gene is TRBJ2-3, the V gene TRBV7-3; TRBD2 matches 11 bases. There are 14 residues in the CDR3. Germline values: CDR1 SGHTA, CDR2 FQGTGA. The V and J ends lost 5 bases and 5 bases, in that order; junction bases with no gene match: 3. This chain's CDR3 is CASSKGLAVDTQYF. The CDR3 DNA sequence: TGTGCCAGCAGCAAGGGACTAGCGGTAGATACGCAGTATTTT.

The chain employs TRBV6-5 and TRBJ2-5; TRBD1 matches at 8 bases. CDR1 is MNHEY, CDR2 SVGAGI, per germline. This CDR3 is 15 amino acids long. With 2 bases clipped from V and 5 bases from J, the junction kept 7 bases outside the gene matches. In DNA form, the CDR3 reads TGTGCCAGCAGTTACCGTTCAGGGGGCAGGGAGACCCAGTACTTC. Translated: CASSYRSGGRETQYF.

The rearrangement links TRBV7-9 to TRBJ1-5, with 8 bases lining up with TRBD1. Germline V gene sequence: CDR1 SEHNR, CDR2 FQNEAQ (reference sequence). Trimming removed 1 base from V and 11 bases from J; junction bases left unmatched: 7. The CDR3 is 14 amino acids. CDR3 region: CASSLGQGASSQHF. In DNA form, the CDR3 reads TGTGCCAGCAGCTTAGGGCAGGGGGCAAGTTCCCAGCATTTT.

The chain carries TRBV28 and TRBJ2-7, with 7 nucleotides matching TRBD2. Losses at the gene ends were 8 bases for V and 2 bases for J; bases not matched to a gene: 9. There are 14 residues in the CDR3. Germline CDR1 is MDHEN and CDR2 is SYDVKM. This CDR3 reads CASQTSQGTYEQYF. The CDR3 nucleotides read TGTGCCAGCCAGACTAGCCAGGGAACCTACGAGCAGTACTTC.

V is TRBV10-1 and J is TRBJ2-1; 8 bases fit TRBD1. There are 14 residues in the CDR3. J was trimmed by 6 bases and V by 4 bases; bases with no gene match: 5. Germline-derived CDR1 and CDR2 are WNHNN and SYGVQD (reference sequence). The CDR3 region is CASSGQGPGNEQFF. The DNA of the CDR3 is TGCGCCAGCAGTGGACAGGGGCCTGGCAATGAGCAGTTCTTC.